Below are 11 T cell receptor beta chains sequenced from a single sample in a study of beta chain features in type 1 diabetes. Every isolated RNA sample was fully reverse transcribed, so sequencing captured expressed TCRB transcripts. Profiling relied on immunoSEQ multiplex PCR, and the TCRdb table lists in-frame clones only, not all of them. The data show under 300,000 clones, roughly 22% seen once. Study observations and caveats: Among patients with Type 1 diabetes, TCRB CDR3s were moderately but significantly shorter in every one of the four CD4+ subsets.

Antigen specificity for these receptors is unknown. What was sequenced was naive CD4+ T cells from blood. All receptors come from a woman aged 35 to 49 with type 1 diabetes.

In its sample, this clone was seen a few times. The V and J genes are TRBV18 and TRBJ2-5, with D unresolved. From germline, CDR1 is KGHSH and CDR2 LQKENI. The CDR3 is 13 amino acids. Trimming removed 4 bases from V and 5 bases from J, with 11 bases in between. DNA for the CDR3: TGTGCCAGCTCACTCCTACGTGTGGAGACCCAGTACTTC. Amino acids: CASSLLRVETQYF. Full variable domain (missing parts from reference TRBV18 and TRBJ2-5): NAGVMQNPRHLVRRRGQEARLRCSPMKGHSHVYWYRQLPEEGLKFMVYLQKENIIDESGMPKERFSAEFPKEGPSILRIQQVVRGDSAAYFCASSLLRVETQYFGPGTRLLVL.

DNA for the CDR3: TGCGCCAGCAGCTCGGGGGACAGTCGCTCTGGAAACACCATATATTTT. Its protein product is CASSSGDSRSGNTIYF. This chain joins TRBV5-1 and TRBJ1-3; TRBD1 aligns across 7 bases. Germline CDR1 and CDR2: SGHRS and YFSETQ. The CDR3 consists of 16 residues. V lost 3 bases to trimming and J lost 0 bases; unmatched junction nucleotides: 6.

In this sample, this clone turned up a few times. The same CDR3 can be traced to other DNA sequences in this sample. The chain is built from TRBV19 and TRBJ1-1; D perhaps matches TRBD1 (6 bases). V was trimmed by 10 bases and J by 0 bases, leaving 12 bases between them. This CDR3 comprises 13 residues. The germline V gene encodes CDR1 LNHDA and CDR2 SQIVND (reference sequence). The CDR3 is CATRTEMNTEAFF. The CDR3 region has the DNA TGTGCCACCCGGACAGAAATGAACACTGAAGCTTTCTTT.

This clone came up a few times. The chain uses TRBV14 and TRBJ1-2; a possible D gene is TRBD1 (5 bases). The CDR3 has 13 residues. Germline assignment: CDR1 SGHDN and CDR2 FVKESK. V was shortened by 4 bases and J by 8 bases, with 14 bases between the two germline ends. This CDR3 is CASSLMGGVGYTF. The DNA for the CDR3 is TGTGCCAGCAGCCTCATGGGAGGGGTCGGCTACACCTTC.

CDR3 bases: TGTGCCAGCAGCGTAGCGGCTAGCGGGAGCCACGAGCAGTACTTC. Amino acids: CASSVAASGSHEQYF. The chain uses TRBV9 and TRBJ2-7; 10 nucleotides match TRBD2. CDR3 length: 15 amino acids. V gave up 0 bases and J gave up 5 bases; unmatched junction bases: 5. Looked up from germline, CDR1 is SGDLS and CDR2 is YYNGEE.

This clone was counted a single time. The chain couples TRBV18 to TRBJ1-2; TRBD1 matches 10 bases. The J segment lost 0 bases and the V segment lost 4 bases, leaving 8 bases of the junction unmatched. Germline V gene lookup returns CDR1 KGHSH and CDR2 LQKENI. The CDR3 has 17 amino acids. CDR3 region: CASSRGTGDAANYGYTF. The CDR3 DNA reads TGTGCCAGCTCACGTGGGACAGGGGATGCCGCTAACTATGGCTACACCTTC. The full variable domain, completed using reference TRBV18 and TRBJ1-2, is NAGVMQNPRHLVRRRGQEARLRCSPMKGHSHVYWYRQLPEEGLKFMVYLQKENIIDESGMPKERFSAEFPKEGPSILRIQQVVRGDSAAYFCASSRGTGDAANYGYTFGSGTRLTVV.

The chain combines TRBV25-1 with TRBJ1-1; D gene ambiguous. V was clipped by 8 bases and J by 1 base, with 11 bases between them. Germline CDR1 reads MGHDK; CDR2 reads SYGVNS. The CDR3 covers 13 residues. Written as DNA, the CDR3 is TGTGCCAGCTTCCCCAGCGGGAACACTGAAGCTTTCTTT. This encodes CASFPSGNTEAFF. Combining the CDR3 with reference TRBV25-1 and TRBJ1-1 gives the whole variable domain EADIYQTPRYLVIGTGKKITLECSQTMGHDKMYWYQQDPGMELHLIHYSYGVNSTEKGDLSSESTVSRIRTEHFPLTLESARPSHTSQYLCASFPSGNTEAFFGQGTRLTVV.

The chain uses TRBV5-1 and TRBJ2-2, with D maybe TRBD2 (5 bases). The ends were cut back, 0 bases at V and 1 base at J, with 10 bases in the middle. The CDR3 has 16 amino acids. Germline V gives CDR1 SGHRS, CDR2 YFSETQ. CDR3 loop: CASSLEFAGNTGELFF. Here the CDR3 DNA reads TGCGCCAGCAGCTTGGAGTTTGCGGGGAACACCGGGGAGCTGTTTTTT.

This clone was seen only a few times. The rearrangement uses TRBV7-2 and TRBJ2-3; 9 nucleotides agree with TRBD2. V lost 0 bases, J lost 5 bases, and 6 bases stayed unmatched. Germline loops: CDR1 SGHTA, CDR2 FQGNSA. There are 16 residues in the CDR3. CDR3 in amino acids: CASSLAGLARRDTQYF. The CDR3 nucleotides are TGTGCCAGCAGCTTAGCGGGACTAGCTCGCAGAGATACGCAGTATTTT.

This clone was seen a few times. The chain combines TRBV18 with TRBJ1-4; no definite D call. Germline lookup yields CDR1 KGHSH and CDR2 LQKENI. Trimming pared 3 bases from V and 7 bases from J, leaving 15 bases between. The CDR3 sequence is 15 residues long. The CDR3, as DNA: TGTGCCAGCTCACCTCTACTAGGAGCGGCTGAAAAACTGTTTTTT. This sequence encodes CASSPLLGAAEKLFF.

V usage is TRBV10-3 and J usage is TRBJ2-7; no reliable D call. The V end lost 2 bases, the J end lost 6 bases, and 8 bases lay between the germline ends. From germline, CDR1 is ENHRY and CDR2 SYGVKD. The CDR3 loop spans 12 amino acids. The CDR3 bases are TGTGCCATCAGTGAGGGTCTAGGCGAGCAGTACTTC. The encoded protein is CAISEGLGEQYF.